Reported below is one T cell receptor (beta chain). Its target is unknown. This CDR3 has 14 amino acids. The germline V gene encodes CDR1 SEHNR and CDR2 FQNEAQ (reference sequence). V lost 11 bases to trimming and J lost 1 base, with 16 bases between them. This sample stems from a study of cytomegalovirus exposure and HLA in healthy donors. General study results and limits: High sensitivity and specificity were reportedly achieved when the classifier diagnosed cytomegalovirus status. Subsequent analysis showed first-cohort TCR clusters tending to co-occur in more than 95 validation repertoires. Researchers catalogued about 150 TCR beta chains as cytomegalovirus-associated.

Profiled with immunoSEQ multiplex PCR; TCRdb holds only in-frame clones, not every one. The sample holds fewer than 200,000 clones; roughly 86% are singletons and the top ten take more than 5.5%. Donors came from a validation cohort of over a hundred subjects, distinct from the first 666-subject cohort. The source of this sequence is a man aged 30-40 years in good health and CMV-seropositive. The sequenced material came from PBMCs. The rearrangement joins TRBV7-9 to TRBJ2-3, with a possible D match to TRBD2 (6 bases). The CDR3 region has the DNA TGTGCCGATGGGGCTAGCGCCGGCACAGATACGCAGTATTTT. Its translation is CADGASAGTDTQYF. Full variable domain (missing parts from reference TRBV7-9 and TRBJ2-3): DTGVSQNPRHKITKRGQNVTFRCDPISEHNRLYWYRQTLGQGPEFLTYFQNEAQLEKSRLLSDRFSAERPKGSFSTLEIQRTEQGDSAMYLCADGASAGTDTQYFGPGTRLTVL.